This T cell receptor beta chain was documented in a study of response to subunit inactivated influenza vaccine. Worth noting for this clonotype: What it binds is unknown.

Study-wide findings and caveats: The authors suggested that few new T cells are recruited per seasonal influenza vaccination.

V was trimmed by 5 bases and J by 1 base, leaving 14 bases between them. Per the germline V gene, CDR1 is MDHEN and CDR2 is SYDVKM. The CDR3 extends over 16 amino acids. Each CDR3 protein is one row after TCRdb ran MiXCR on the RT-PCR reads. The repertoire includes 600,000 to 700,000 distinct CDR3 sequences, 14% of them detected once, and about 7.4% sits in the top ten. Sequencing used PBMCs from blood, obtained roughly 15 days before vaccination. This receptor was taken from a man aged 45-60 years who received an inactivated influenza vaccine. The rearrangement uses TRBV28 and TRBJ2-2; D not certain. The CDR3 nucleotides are TGTGCCAGCAGTGTTTATGGAGCAGGGAACACCGGGGAGCTGTTTTTT. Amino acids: CASSVYGAGNTGELFF.